Here is one TCR beta chain with its context. The target of this receptor is not known. Base qualities are missing; no much larger clone stands one base away. The cohort consisted of hundreds of healthy bone marrow donors. Cohort members were all nominally healthy when sampled, although unrecorded immune exposures were likely present. The donor tested CMV seronegative and was one of the 352 seronegative cohort members. Each donor provided a peripheral blood sample, and peripheral blood mononuclear cells were used for TCR beta sequencing. Genomic DNA was extracted from the blood cell samples with the Qiagen DNeasy Blood Extraction Kit. The sample originates from a study of cytomegalovirus exposure and HLA in healthy donors (dated by TCRdb to about 2017). About the study as a whole: An earlier analysis of some 600 of the donors reported approximately 260 Gb of sequence data and around 100 million unique TCR beta sequences obtained from roughly 170 million T cells. The study combined high-throughput TCR immunosequencing, statistical association of individual TCRs with disease status, and machine learning to predict cytomegalovirus infection status. A later genetic analysis took genome-wide SNP genotypes for about three fifths of the 666 donors and used that subset as a discovery cohort. In the later analysis, no new phenotypic data were used to find candidate immune exposures; instead, reliance was placed on TCR beta sequences and their occurrence across donors. Donor age, sex, ethnicity and CMV serostatus were compiled alongside the repertoire data. About five DR-DQ haplotypes were treated as single units for association and clustering because of strong linkage in the cohort. A separate validation cohort of over 95 different subjects was used in addition to the roughly 620-subject first cohort. An early release covering roughly 600 HLA-typed donors comprised about 290 gigabases of sequencing data and around 80 million unique TCR sequences. An earlier analysis of 587 of the donors applied high-throughput TCR beta sequencing to assess whether each TCR beta V gene segment acted as functional or pseudogenic. The T cell repertoires of several hundred subjects were profiled by immunosequencing and related to cytomegalovirus serostatus. All discovery cohort repertoires had been generated on a single sequencing platform. The study was designed to test whether signatures of past pathogen exposure could be identified by cataloging public T cell receptors. Class I and class II HLA loci were covered by the typing at four-digit resolution. Typing coverage varied by locus: roughly 629-630 donors for A, B, C, DRB1 and DQB1; roughly 560 for DQA1; about 590 for DPA1; 400 to 480 for DPB1. In a later analysis, previously published TCR beta repertoires from 666 donors were re-analyzed and high-resolution HLA genotyping was added so that TCR occurrence patterns could be studied. Of the roughly 400 genotyped donors, roughly 76% were placed in the genetic ancestry cluster associated with self-reported Caucasian donors. Among some 400 genotyped donors of the cohort, an average of roughly 230,000 unique TCR beta nucleotide sequences was sequenced per donor, of which 15% to 20% were non-productive. Summary of the overall study and its limitations: The presence/absence analyses assumed that sequencing depth was roughly uniform across donors, and that assumption may not be true. A later analysis reported that several top co-occurrence clusters appeared linked to parvovirus B19, influenza, CMV and Epstein-Barr virus. Linkage disequilibrium might explain the correlated functional status among segregating V segments, but an unknown experimental factor could not be excluded. A further reported finding was that TCR beta sequences accurately predicted the HLA-A and HLA-B alleles for most subjects in the first cohort. In the study, some 160 TCR beta chains were listed as associated with cytomegalovirus. In a later analysis, HLA-associated TCR beta chains were found to be more clonally expanded and to have lower generation probabilities than equally common non-associated chains. Some IMGT-functional V segments, including TRBV6-2 and TRBV6-3, could not be told apart with the 87-base-pair reads, so those segments were excluded. In this cohort, only TCR beta chains were sequenced, and detectable features were limited by the absence of alpha or paired-chain data. When HLA alleles, especially DR and DQ, strongly co-occurred, TCR associations were difficult to assign to individual alleles. According to a later analysis, TCR association rates differed among HLA loci, with DRB1 alleles showing the most associated TCRs and HLA-C alleles showing the fewest. Cytomegalovirus status was reported to be diagnosed by the classifier with high specificity and sensitivity in both the original and validation cohorts. Compared with the approximately 720-donor mean, donors in an Asian-associated ancestry cluster had fewer N-insertions in productive TCRs, according to a later genetic analysis. A cluster of highly shared sequence variants was judged likely to be a technical artifact of the sequencing pipeline. About 15 rarely observed V segments, including chromosome 9 orphons, were excluded from the earlier analysis of almost 600 of the donors because counts were too low. Across donors, most TCR sequences were observed very rarely, whereas some public TCRs were present in many individuals. In a later analysis, 16,951 TCR beta sequences were associated with specific HLA alleles at a false discovery rate of 0.05. V-gene and J-gene trimming of TCR beta chains was associated with a missense DCLRE1C variant in a later genetic analysis, and the association was replicated in an independent cohort. Immune exposure information for the cohort was limited to CMV serostatus. In a later analysis, most CMV-associated TCR beta chains were found to appear HLA-restricted, with HLA associations seemingly driven largely by CMV exposure. In an earlier analysis of some 540 of the donors, most TCR beta V segments appeared in productive rearrangements about 90% or about 30% of the time, broadly matching IMGT annotations. The authors suggested that the approach could potentially be extended to other disease states and immunological phenotypes. In vitro tests confirmed that a few of the cytomegalovirus-associated TCR beta chains recognize cytomegalovirus antigens. Because some donors lacked HLA typing at each locus, the association tests relied only on the typed subset.

V and J are truncated by 3 bases and 2 bases respectively, leaving an intervening sequence of 14 bases. The CDR3 numbers 16 residues from cysteine through phenylalanine. The read is trimmed to its CDR3 DNA, 48 bases read in frame from base 1. From the germline V gene, CDR1 is LGHNA and CDR2 is YNFKEQ. Library generation was performed with the immunoSEQ multiplex PCR assay. A mixture of 60 forward primers for TCR Vbeta segments and 13 reverse primers for TCR Jbeta segments was used in the multiplex PCR. The CDR3 region of rearranged TCR beta genes was amplified from genomic DNA with a multiplex PCR assay. The amplified TCR beta libraries were sequenced on the Illumina HiSeq System as 87-base-pair reads. In the authors' own workflow: Across the 500 to 850 repertoires, a later analysis counted roughly 77 million unique TCR beta chains, around 11 million of which were shared by at least two donors. A nearest-neighbor algorithm error-corrected the raw reads and collapsed the reads into unique sequences, merging closely related sequences to remove PCR and sequencing errors. To assign V, D and J gene segments, CDR3 sequences were aligned to IMGT reference sequences. Each retained sequence needed at least a six-nucleotide match to both a V gene segment and a J gene segment. Rearrangements were classified as productive when the CDR3 lacked stop codons and remained in frame with V and J, and all other rearrangements were classified as non-productive. CDR3 was defined by IMGT convention, running from the second conserved V-encoded cysteine to the conserved J-encoded phenylalanine. Sequences without an unambiguous match to a single V gene segment were excluded from the earlier analysis of 587 of the donors. An earlier analysis of a few hundred of the donors classified V segments as functional when productive rearrangements were above 56.7% and as segregating when the standard deviation between donors was above 5%. A statistical classification framework was built for diagnosing cytomegalovirus status from the catalog of TCR beta chain sequences. In a later analysis, TCR nucleotide sequences were compared against IMGT/GENE-DB human TR gene sequences so that V and J genes could be assigned. A later analysis assigned CDR3 sequences and most-parsimonious VDJ recombination scenarios with the TCRdist pipeline. A later analysis defined each TCR beta chain by its CDR3 amino acid sequence plus V-gene family, and excluded reads lacking a unique V-gene family. To address suspected cross-contamination and a sequencing artifact, a later analysis removed over 500 highly shared, low-generation-probability nucleotide sequences. In a later analysis, a clonal expansion index was calculated for each public chain from normalized within-repertoire ranks of inferred template counts. In a later analysis, generation probabilities were computed using a VDJ recombination model fitted to out-of-frame rearrangements, and the results were checked against IGoR. In a later analysis, hypergeometric tests were used to score TCR-TCR, TCR-HLA and TCR-CMV co-occurrence, with a repertoire-size bias correction applied to TCR pairs. False discovery rates were estimated in a later analysis by permuting HLA or CMV assignments 20 times. A later analysis grouped co-occurring TCRs with DBSCAN, adding TCRdist sequence similarity when clustering within HLA-allele-positive subsets. Repertoires with fewer than 30,000 or more than 120,000 public chains, plus five repertoires with anomalous nucleotide sharing, were excluded from co-occurrence clustering. Here the immuneACCESS table is served through TCRdb, limited to in-frame sequences with V and J called. Missing clones are a known gap in these copies; in checked studies unresolved V genes cover under half, and the rest lacks a known reason. D and trimming were read from the DNA, whereas the V and J calls and clone size are those reported in that table. The sample has under 250,000 clones on record, roughly 83% of them singletons. The leading ten clones occupy more than 0.6% of the sample.

This receptor was obtained from a boy between 2 and 10 years old in good health and CMV-seronegative. The chain uses TRBV4-2 and TRBJ2-1, with a weak D call of TRBD2 (6 bases match). The material sequenced was PBMCs. The CDR3: CASSQGDSDTYNEQFF. The nucleotide sequence reads TGTGCCAGCAGCCAGGGGGACTCAGACACCTACAATGAGCAGTTCTTC.